This T cell receptor beta chain came from a study of blood T cell repertoires in COVID-19. This clone occurred a few times. TCRdb's table, derived via immunoSEQ multiplex PCR, lists solely in-frame clones and lacks some. Of more than 70,000 clones detected, about 80% appear once; the ten largest clones hold approximately 10%. Trimming took off 2 bases at V and 0 bases at J, with 10 bases between the two ends. CDR1 is LGHDT and CDR2 is YNNKEL in the germline V gene (reference sequence). There are 15 residues in the CDR3. The specimen sequenced was peripheral blood. The receptor was isolated from a woman aged 70 to 79 with acute or convalescent COVID-19. J is TRBJ1-2 and V is TRBV3-1 (or the pseudogene TRBV3-2); D not resolved. CDR3 protein: CASSQTQTTNYGYTF. The CDR3 DNA reads TGTGCCAGCAGCCAAACCCAGACAACTAACTATGGCTACACCTTC.